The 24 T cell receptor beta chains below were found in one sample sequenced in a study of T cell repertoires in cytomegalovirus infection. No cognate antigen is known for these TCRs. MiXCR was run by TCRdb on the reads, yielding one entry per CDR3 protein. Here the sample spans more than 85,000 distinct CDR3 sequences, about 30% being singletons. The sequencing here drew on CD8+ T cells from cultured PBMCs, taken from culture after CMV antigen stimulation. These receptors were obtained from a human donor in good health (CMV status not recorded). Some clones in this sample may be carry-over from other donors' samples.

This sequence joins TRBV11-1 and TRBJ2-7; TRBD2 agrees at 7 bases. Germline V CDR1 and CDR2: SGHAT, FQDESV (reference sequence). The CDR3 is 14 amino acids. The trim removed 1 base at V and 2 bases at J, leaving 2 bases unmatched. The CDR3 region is CASSLERGTYEQYF. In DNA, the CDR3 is TGTGCCAGCAGCTTAGAGCGGGGAACCTACGAGCAGTACTTC.

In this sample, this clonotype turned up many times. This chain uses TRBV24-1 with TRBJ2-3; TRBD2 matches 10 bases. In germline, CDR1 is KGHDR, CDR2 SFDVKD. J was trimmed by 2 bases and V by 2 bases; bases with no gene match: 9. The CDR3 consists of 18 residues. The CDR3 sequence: CATSDSVTSGLDTDTQYF. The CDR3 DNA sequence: TGTGCCACCAGTGATTCGGTGACTAGCGGGTTAGACACAGATACGCAGTATTTT.

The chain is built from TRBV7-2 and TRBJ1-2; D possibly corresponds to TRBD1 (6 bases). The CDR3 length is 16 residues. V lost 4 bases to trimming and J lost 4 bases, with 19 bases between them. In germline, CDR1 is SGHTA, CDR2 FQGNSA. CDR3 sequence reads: CASSSLLQGHLYGYTF. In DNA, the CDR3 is TGTGCCAGCAGCTCTCTCCTCCAGGGACATCTCTATGGCTACACCTTC.

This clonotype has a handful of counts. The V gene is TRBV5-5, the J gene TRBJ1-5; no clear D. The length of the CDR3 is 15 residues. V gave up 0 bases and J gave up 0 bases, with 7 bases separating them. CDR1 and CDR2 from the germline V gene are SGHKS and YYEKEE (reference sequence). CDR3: CASSLDTYSNQPQHF. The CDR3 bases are TGTGCCAGCAGCTTGGATACCTATAGCAATCAGCCCCAGCATTTT.

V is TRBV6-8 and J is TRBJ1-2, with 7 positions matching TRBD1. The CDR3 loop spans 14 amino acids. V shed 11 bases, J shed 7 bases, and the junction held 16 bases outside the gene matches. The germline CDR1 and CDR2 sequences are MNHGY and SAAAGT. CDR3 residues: CAGRGWQGGVGYTF. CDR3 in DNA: TGTGCCGGCCGCGGGTGGCAGGGGGGAGTTGGCTACACCTTC.

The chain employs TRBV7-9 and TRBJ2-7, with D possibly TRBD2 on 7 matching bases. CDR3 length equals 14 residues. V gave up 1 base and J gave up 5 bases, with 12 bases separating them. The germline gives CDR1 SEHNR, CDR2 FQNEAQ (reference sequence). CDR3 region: CASSLGDGGHEQYF. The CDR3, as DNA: TGTGCCAGCAGCTTAGGCGACGGGGGGCACGAGCAGTACTTC.

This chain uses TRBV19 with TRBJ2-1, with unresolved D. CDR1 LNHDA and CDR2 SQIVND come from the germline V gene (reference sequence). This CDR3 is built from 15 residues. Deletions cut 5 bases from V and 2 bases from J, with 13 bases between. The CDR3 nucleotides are TGTGCCAGTAGTTCCGGCGTGTGGCCCTACAATGAGCAGTTCTTC. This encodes CASSSGVWPYNEQFF.

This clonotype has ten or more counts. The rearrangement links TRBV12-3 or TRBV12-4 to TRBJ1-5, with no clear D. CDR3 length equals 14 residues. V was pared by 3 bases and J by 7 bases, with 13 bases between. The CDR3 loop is CASSFYGVGQPQHF. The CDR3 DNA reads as TGTGCCAGCAGTTTCTATGGGGTAGGGCAGCCCCAGCATTTT.

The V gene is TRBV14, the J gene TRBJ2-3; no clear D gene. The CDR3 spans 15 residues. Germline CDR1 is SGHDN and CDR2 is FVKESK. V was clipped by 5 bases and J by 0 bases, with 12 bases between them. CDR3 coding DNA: TGTGCCAGCAGCTATGGAATTTCTAGCACAGATACGCAGTATTTT. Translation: CASSYGISSTDTQYF.

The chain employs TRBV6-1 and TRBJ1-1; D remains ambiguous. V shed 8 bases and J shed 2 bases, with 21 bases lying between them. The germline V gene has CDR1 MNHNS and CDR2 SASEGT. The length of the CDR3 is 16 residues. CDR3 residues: CASPHPVKGSNTEAFF. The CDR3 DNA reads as TGTGCCAGCCCACACCCCGTCAAAGGTTCAAACACTGAAGCTTTCTTT.

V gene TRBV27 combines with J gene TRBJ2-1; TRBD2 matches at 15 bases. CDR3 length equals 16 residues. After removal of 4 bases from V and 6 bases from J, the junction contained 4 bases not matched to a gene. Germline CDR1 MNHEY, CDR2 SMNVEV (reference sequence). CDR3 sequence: CASSWTSGGAFNEQFF. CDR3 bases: TGTGCCAGCAGTTGGACTAGCGGGGGGGCCTTCAATGAGCAGTTCTTC.

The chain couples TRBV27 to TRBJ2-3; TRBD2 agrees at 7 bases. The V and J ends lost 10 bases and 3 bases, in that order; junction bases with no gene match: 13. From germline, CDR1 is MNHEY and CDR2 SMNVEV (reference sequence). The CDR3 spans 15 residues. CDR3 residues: CANRTTWGGTDTQYF. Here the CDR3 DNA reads TGTGCCAACAGAACCACTTGGGGGGGGACAGATACGCAGTATTTT.

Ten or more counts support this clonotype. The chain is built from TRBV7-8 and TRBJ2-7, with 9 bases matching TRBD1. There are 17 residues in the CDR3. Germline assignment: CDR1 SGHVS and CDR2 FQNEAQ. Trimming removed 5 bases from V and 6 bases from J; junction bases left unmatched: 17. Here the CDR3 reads CASSQNSRGQGVREQYV. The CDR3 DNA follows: TGTGCCAGCAGCCAAAATTCTCGGGGACAGGGAGTTCGCGAGCAGTACGTC.

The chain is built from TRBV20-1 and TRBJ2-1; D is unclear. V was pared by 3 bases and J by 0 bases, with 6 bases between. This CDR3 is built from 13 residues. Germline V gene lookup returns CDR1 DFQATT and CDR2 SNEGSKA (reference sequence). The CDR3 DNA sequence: TGCAGTGCTAGGGGGATCTCCTACAATGAGCAGTTCTTC. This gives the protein CSARGISYNEQFF.

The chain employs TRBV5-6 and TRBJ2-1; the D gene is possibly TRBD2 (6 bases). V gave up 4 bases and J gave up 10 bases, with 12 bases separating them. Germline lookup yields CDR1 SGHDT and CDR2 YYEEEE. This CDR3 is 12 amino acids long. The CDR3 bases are TGTGCCAGCAGCCCACTAGCACGGGAGCAGTTCTTC. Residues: CASSPLAREQFF.

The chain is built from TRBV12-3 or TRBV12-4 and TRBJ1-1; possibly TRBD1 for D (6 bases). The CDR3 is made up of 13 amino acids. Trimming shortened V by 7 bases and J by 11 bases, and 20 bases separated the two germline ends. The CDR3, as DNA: TGTGCCAGCAAACAAACGGACAGTTTTTGGGCTTTCTTT. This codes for CASKQTDSFWAFF.

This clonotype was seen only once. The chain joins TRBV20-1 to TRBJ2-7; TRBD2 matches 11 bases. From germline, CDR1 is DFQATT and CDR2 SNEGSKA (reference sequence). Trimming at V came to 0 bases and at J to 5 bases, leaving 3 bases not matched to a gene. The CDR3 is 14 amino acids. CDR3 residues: CSARDGTSGDEQYF. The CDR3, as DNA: TGCAGTGCTAGAGATGGGACTAGCGGTGACGAGCAGTACTTC.

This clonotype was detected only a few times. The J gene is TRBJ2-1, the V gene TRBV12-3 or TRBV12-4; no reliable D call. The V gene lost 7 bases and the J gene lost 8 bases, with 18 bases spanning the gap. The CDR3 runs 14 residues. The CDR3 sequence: CASTPGPPFHEQFF. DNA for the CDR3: TGTGCCAGCACCCCGGGCCCACCCTTCCATGAGCAGTTCTTC.

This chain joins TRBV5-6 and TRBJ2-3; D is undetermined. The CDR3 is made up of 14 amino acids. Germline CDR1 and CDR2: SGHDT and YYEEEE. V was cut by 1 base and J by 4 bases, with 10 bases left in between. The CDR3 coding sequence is TGTGCCAGCAGCTTGTGGTCTCTGCCAGATACGCAGTATTTT. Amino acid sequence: CASSLWSLPDTQYF.

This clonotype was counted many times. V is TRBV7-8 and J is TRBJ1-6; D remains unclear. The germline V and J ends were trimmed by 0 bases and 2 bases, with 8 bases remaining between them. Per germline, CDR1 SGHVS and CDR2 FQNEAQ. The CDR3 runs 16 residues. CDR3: CASSLAIDPYNSPLHF. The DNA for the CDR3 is TGTGCCAGCAGCTTAGCGATCGACCCCTATAATTCACCCCTCCACTTT.

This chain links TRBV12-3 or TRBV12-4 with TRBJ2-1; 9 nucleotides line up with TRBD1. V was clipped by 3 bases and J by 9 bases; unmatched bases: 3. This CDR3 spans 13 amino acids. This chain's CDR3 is CASSFTGGVEQFF. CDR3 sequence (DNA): TGTGCCAGCAGTTTTACAGGGGGCGTTGAGCAGTTCTTC.

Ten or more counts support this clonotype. The CDR3 DNA is TGCGCCAGCAGCCCACAGCCGGGACAGGTATATCAGCCCCAGCATTTT. It is translated as CASSPQPGQVYQPQHF. The V call is TRBV5-1, the J call TRBJ1-5; 8 bases align to TRBD1. Germline CDR1 is SGHRS and CDR2 is YFSETQ. CDR3 length equals 16 residues. Germline trimming cut 4 bases from V and 5 bases from J; bases unmatched to any gene: 11.

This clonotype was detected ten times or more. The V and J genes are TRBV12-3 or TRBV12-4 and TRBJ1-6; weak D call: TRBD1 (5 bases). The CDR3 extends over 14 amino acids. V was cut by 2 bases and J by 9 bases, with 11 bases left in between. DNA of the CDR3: TGTGCCAGCAGTTTAACAGGTTTAACTTCACCCCTCCACTTT. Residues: CASSLTGLTSPLHF.

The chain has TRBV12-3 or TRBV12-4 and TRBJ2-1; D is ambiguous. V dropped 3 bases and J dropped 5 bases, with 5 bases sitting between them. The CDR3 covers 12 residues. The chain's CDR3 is CASSFPHNEQFF. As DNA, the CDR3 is TGTGCCAGCAGTTTCCCGCACAATGAGCAGTTCTTC.